This T cell receptor beta chain stems from a study of patients and donors after allogeneic stem cell transplantation (TCRdb year 2020). Libraries were prepared through RT-PCR. Sequencing relied on a NextSeq 550. The raw public reads went through TCRdb reprocessing: fastp at Q25, MiXCR clone calling, in-frame beta chains kept. Each CDR3 protein gets just one entry, which takes the most common genes and DNA from the rows behind it. This sample comprises 150,000 to 200,000 distinct CDR3 sequences, around two fifths of them detected only once. The ten most abundant clones make up about 35% of the sample. According to the germline V gene (reference sequence), CDR1 reads SEHNR and CDR2 reads FQNEAQ. The CDR3 has 17 amino acids, counting the end cysteine and phenylalanine. Only CDR3 DNA remains: 51 bases, in frame from the first base. For this clonotype: Its target antigen remains unknown. A junction boundary mismatches the germline segment, possibly from a read error.

Recombination joined TRBV7-9 with TRBJ2-5; 8 bases in the middle match TRBD2. This TCR derives from a human donor who was either an allogeneic HSCT recipient or a stem cell or donor lymphocyte infusion donor (not recorded which). It is not recorded whose cells these are; they may come from a transplant donor. The sequenced sample was blood, either unsorted or a sorted T cell fraction (not recorded which). The CDR3 region: CASSLISGSQLQETQYF. Here is the DNA: TGTGCCAGCAGCTTAATAAGCGGGAGTCAGCTCCAAGAGACCCAGTACTTT.